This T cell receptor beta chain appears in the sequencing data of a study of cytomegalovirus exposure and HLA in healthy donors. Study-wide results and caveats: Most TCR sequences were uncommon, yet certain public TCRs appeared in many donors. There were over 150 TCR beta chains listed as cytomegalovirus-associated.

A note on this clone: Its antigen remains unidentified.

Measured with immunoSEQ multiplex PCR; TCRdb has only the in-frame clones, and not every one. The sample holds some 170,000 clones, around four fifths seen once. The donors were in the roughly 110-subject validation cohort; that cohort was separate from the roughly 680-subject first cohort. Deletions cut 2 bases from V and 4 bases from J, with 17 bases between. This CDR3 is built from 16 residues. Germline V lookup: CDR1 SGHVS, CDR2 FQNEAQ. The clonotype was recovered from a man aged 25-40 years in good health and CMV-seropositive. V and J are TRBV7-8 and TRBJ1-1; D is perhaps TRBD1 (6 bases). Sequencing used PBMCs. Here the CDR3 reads CASSLYAGGRATEAFF. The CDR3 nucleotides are TGTGCCAGCAGCTTATATGCGGGGGGCCGGGCCACTGAAGCTTTCTTT.